This T cell receptor (beta chain) was identified in a study of blood T cells in healthy people across ages. CDR1 is LNHNV and CDR2 is YYDKDF in the germline V gene (reference sequence). This CDR3 contains 16 residues. Trimming cost V 3 bases and J 2 bases; bases outside gene matches: 3. Alongside a J-beta primer mix, a sample-barcoded 5' primer served in a second PCR lasting roughly 6 to 11 cycles. Every cDNA molecule carried a tag from a template-switch adaptor bearing 12 random nucleotides. MiXCR, run by TCRdb on the 5' RACE reads, gives a single entry per CDR3 protein. The sample holds over 950,000 distinct CDR3 sequences; about two fifths are singletons and the top ten take over 10%. Healthy Caucasian individuals from Russia aged about 6 to 95 were enrolled as donors. Isolated PBMCs totaled at least 6 million in each sample.

Source material: blood. The TCR was taken from a man between 18 and 29 years old in good health. This chain uses TRBV15 with TRBJ2-5; TRBD2 matches at 13 bases. This CDR3 is CATSRTSGGLQETQYF. The DNA for the CDR3 is TGTGCCACCAGCAGGACTAGCGGGGGGCTGCAAGAGACCCAGTACTTC.